Reported below is one TCR beta chain. The junction had 19 bases not matched to a gene; V was cut back by 5 bases and J by 8 bases. This CDR3 has 17 residues. In germline, CDR1 is SGHTA, CDR2 FQGTGA. The source of the sample is a study of T cell responses to AZD1222 COVID-19 vaccine. Data came from immunoSEQ multiplex PCR; TCRdb stores just in-frame clones and leaves some out. The data hold some 98,000 clones, with 70% to 90% observed a single time. Sample: peripheral blood, taken on day 0 of AZD1222 vaccination. This TCR came from an adult in good health. This rearrangement joins TRBV7-3 to TRBJ1-2; TRBD1 aligns across 8 bases. The CDR3 here is CASSAGPRGHEREGYTF. CDR3 DNA: TGTGCCAGCAGCGCAGGCCCCAGGGGGCACGAAAGAGAAGGCTACACCTTC.